Listed below are T cell receptor beta chains from one sample, sequenced in a study of radiotherapy plus CTLA-4 blockade in lung cancer. Sequencing was performed with immunoSEQ multiplex PCR; in TCRdb, only in-frame clones are kept and a portion is missing. The profile shows roughly 51,000 clones, 86% of them singletons. Here the sequenced sample was peripheral blood, taken from a patient treated with radiotherapy plus ipilimumab. The receptors originated from a human donor with non-small cell lung cancer that progressed on radiotherapy plus ipilimumab. Some clones in this sample may be carry-over from other donors' samples. Both conserved end residues are part of each CDR3. Fields, in order: V gene, D gene, clone size, J gene, CDR3 protein, CDR3 DNA. D genes are given only for firm matches. Rows may omit the clone size; those that give it use once, few, many or a size class.

TRBV30	-	-	TRBJ1-5	CAWSRGKGGQPQHF	TGTGCCTGGAGTAGGGGAAAGGGAGGTCAGCCCCAGCATTTT
TRBV7-2	TRBD1	-	TRBJ1-4	CASSRQGTGSNEKLFF	TGTGCCAGCAGCCGACAGGGGACAGGGTCTAATGAAAAACTGTTTTTT
TRBV5-6	TRBD1	-	TRBJ2-3	CASSWVDRGPTDTQYF	TGTGCCAGCAGCTGGGTGGACAGGGGGCCCACAGATACGCAGTATTTT
TRBV29-1	-	once	TRBJ1-3	CSVEDPVLSSGNTIYF	TGCAGCGTTGAAGATCCCGTTCTATCCTCTGGAAACACCATATATTTT
TRBV11-1	TRBD1	-	TRBJ2-2	CASRWDRNTGELFF	TGTGCCAGCAGGTGGGACAGGAACACCGGGGAGCTGTTTTTT
TRBV28	TRBD1	-	TRBJ2-2	CASRVTAGTGVVGELFF	TGTGCCAGCAGAGTGACCGCCGGGACAGGGGTCGTCGGGGAGCTGTTTTTT
TRBV28	TRBD2	-	TRBJ2-3	CAISTARGTDTQYF	TGTGCCATCTCAACTGCGCGGGGGACAGATACGCAGTATTTT
TRBV27	-	-	TRBJ2-7	CASRNHSSYEQYF	TGTGCCAGCAGAAATCATAGCTCCTACGAGCAGTACTTC
TRBV5-6	TRBD1	-	TRBJ2-7	CASSLGDSSYEQYF	TGTGCCAGCAGCCTCGGGGACAGCTCCTACGAGCAGTACTTC
TRBV19	-	-	TRBJ1-6	CASSWGVGSSPLHF	TGTGCCAGTTCTTGGGGGGTGGGAAGTTCACCCCTCCACTTT
TRBV14	TRBD1	-	TRBJ1-4	CASSLTGDRRGEKLFF	TGTGCCAGCAGCCTGACAGGGGACAGACGTGGTGAAAAACTGTTTTTT
TRBV10-3	TRBD1	-	TRBJ2-3	CATTGTGGPEAETDTQYF	TGTGCCACCACCGGGACAGGGGGCCCGGAGGCGGAGACAGATACGCAGTATTTT
TRBV5-1	TRBD1	once	TRBJ2-1	CASGQGNEQFF	TGCGCCAGCGGACAGGGAAATGAGCAGTTCTTC
TRBV5-6	TRBD1	-	TRBJ2-3	CASSSVDRSEDTQYF	TGTGCCAGCAGCTCCGTGGACAGGAGCGAAGATACGCAGTATTTT
TRBV15	-	-	TRBJ1-2	CATSRVDRGAGYTF	TGTGCCACCAGCAGAGTGGATCGGGGGGCTGGCTACACCTTC
TRBV7-7	TRBD2	few	TRBJ2-1	CASSRLAGMNNEQFF	TGTGCCAGCAGTCGACTAGCGGGGATGAACAATGAGCAGTTCTTC
TRBV6-1	-	once	TRBJ2-7	CASGRNRVEQYF	TGTGCCAGCGGGCGGAACAGGGTCGAGCAGTACTTC